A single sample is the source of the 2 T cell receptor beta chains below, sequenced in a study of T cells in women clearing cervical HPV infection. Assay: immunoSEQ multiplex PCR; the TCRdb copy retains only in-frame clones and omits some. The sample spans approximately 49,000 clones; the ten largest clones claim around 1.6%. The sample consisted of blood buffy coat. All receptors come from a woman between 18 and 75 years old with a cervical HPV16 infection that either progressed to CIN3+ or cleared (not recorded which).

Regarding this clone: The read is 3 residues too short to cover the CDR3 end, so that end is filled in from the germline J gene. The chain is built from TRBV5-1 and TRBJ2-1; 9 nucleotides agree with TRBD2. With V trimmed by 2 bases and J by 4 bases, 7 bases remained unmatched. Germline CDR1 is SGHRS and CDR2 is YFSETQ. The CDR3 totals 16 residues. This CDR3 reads CASSLQSLAGYNEQFF. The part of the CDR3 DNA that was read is TGCGCCAGCAGCTTACAGAGCCTAGCGGGGTACAATGAG.

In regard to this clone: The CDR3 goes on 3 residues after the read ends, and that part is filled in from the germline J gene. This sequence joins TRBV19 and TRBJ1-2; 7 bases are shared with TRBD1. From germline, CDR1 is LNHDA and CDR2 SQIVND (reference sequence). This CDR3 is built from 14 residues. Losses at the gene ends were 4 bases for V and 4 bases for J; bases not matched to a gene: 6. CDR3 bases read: TGTGCCAGTAGTAGCCTGGACAGGTCCTATGGC. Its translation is CASSSLDRSYG. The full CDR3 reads CASSSLDRSYGYTF.